This TCR beta chain stems from a study of intratumoral heterogeneity in liver cancer. Whole-study results and caveats: Tumor-infiltrating lymphocyte representation was acknowledged to be under-sampled.

Note on this clone: Its antigen is unknown.

Sequencing was performed with immunoSEQ multiplex PCR; in TCRdb, only in-frame clones are kept and a portion is missing. The repertoire consists of some 5,000 clones, with about 64% occurring once and the leading ten covering roughly a fifth. Germline CDR1 is MNHEY and CDR2 is SVGEGT. The CDR3 is 14 amino acids. Between the trimmed V and J ends, which lost 6 bases and 0 bases, there was a span of 12 bases. Before surgical resection, these early-stage hepatocellular carcinoma patients received no treatment. Sampled areas showed no macroscopic evidence of necrosis or hemorrhage. Sequencing used tumor-adjacent normal tissue, obtained before any cancer treatment. The receptor was isolated from a man in his 70s with hepatocellular carcinoma. The chain has TRBV6-2 or TRBV6-3 and TRBJ2-7; possibly TRBD1 for D (5 bases). The DNA for the CDR3 is TGTGCCAGCAGCCCCCAGGGTAGCTCCTACGAGCAGTACTTC. Its translation is CASSPQGSSYEQYF.